One T cell receptor (beta chain) is described in this entry. It has no known antigen specificity. Base-call qualities are not available, and no considerably larger clone is one nucleotide away. This specimen comes from a study of shared T cell receptors in the human thymus (dated by TCRdb to 2020 to 2022). Context from the whole study: The study investigated the way shared, self-reactive T-cell receptor alpha chains are produced in the human thymus.

Reading the germline V gene gives CDR1 SGDLS and CDR2 YYNGEE. Relative to germline, V is 0 bases shorter and J is 5 bases shorter, with 20 bases between their ends. The CDR3 has 17 amino acids, counting the end cysteine and phenylalanine. Just CDR3 DNA is preserved here, 51 bases in frame from base 1. The method behind the library was the immunoSEQ multiplex PCR assay. Here the immuneACCESS table is served through TCRdb, limited to in-frame sequences with V and J called. Missing clones are a known gap in these copies; in checked studies unresolved V genes cover under half, and the rest lacks a known reason. Across this sample there are 450,000 to 650,000 clones, with around 82% seen only once. The ten most abundant clones make up more than 0.01% of the sample. The data also belong to a second study, concerning human thymus T cells. The second study also describes: The donors were immunologically healthy infants in Finland who had open corrective cardiac surgery for congenital heart defects. Thymus tissue was obtained as surgical resects removed during corrective cardiac surgery. V and J gene segment usage appeared biased in both thymic and peripheral blood repertoires. The related research found that thymic TCR repertoires overlapped highly between unrelated individuals. The study described the TCR alpha and beta repertoires in about 8 infant thymus samples and a few matching peripheral blood samples. The cohort included a handful of male and a couple of female infants, with donor ages spanning 7 to 244 days. After being mechanically released from the tissue, thymocytes were kept at -70 degrees C in pellets of about 10-32 million cells. A QIAsymphony instrument was used to extract genomic DNA from frozen cell pellets. The immunoSEQ multiplex PCR assay was used to amplify the TCRB and TCRAD loci from a standardized amount of quality-controlled genomic DNA. The V(D)J region was spanned by amplicons of a length sufficient to cover the CDR3 and to identify V and J genes. Through the commercial immunoSEQ service, the amplicons were sequenced on an Illumina platform. Primer bias and sequencing errors were corrected using previously described methods, and TCRAD and TCRB definitions followed the IMGT database. Analysis of the repertoires was done with immunoSEQ Analyzer 3.0 and VDJTools and included basic statistics, V/J segment usage, diversity estimates, rarefaction and pairwise overlap. Diversity was estimated with Chao1, ChaoE, Efron-Thisted, Shannon and inverse Simpson indices, and also on datasets down-sampled to the smallest sample. For repertoire overlap, CDR3 nucleotide sequence, V gene and J gene had to match strictly, and clustering was done by Jaccard-based multidimensional scaling. On average, thymus samples gave 750,000 to 950,000 unique TCRB clonotypes, whereas blood samples gave about 84,000.

The TCR sequence derives from a boy in the first two years of life with a congenital heart defect. Donor details come from another sample of the same person, matched by shared clones. The chain employs TRBV9 and TRBJ1-2; TRBD1 is a weak D gene call, 5 bases matching. The sequenced sample consisted of thymocytes. The CDR3 region reads CASSVATGSRGTYGYTF. The nucleotides read TGTGCCAGCAGCGTAGCTACGGGAAGTCGGGGGACTTATGGCTACACCTTC.